Listed here is a single TCR beta chain. The antigen remains unidentified. V gave up 10 bases and J gave up 0 bases, with 9 bases separating them. This CDR3 region has 13 residues. This sample was included in a study of CD8 T cells in ankylosing spondylitis. Study outcomes and limitations: Significantly higher representation of disease-linked clones was reported for matched ankylosing spondylitis synovial fluid. Existing reports had already noted some motif variants in reactive arthritis synovial fluid and blood. The study identified a TCR beta motif of fewer than 10 highly homologous variants that appeared characteristic of ankylosing spondylitis blood.

Preparation of TCR beta libraries was done by quantitative 5'-RACE with molecular barcodes. TCRdb re-called the 5' RACE reads with MiXCR, one entry per CDR3 protein. Of 670,000 or so distinct CDR3 sequences in the sample, around 20% were seen once. This sequence was found in a male donor with ankylosing spondylitis. Sequencing was done on a sample of blood, either unsorted or a sorted T cell fraction (not recorded which). The chain links TRBV12-3 or TRBV12-4 to TRBJ2-2; no clear D. The CDR3 loop reads CATVTANTGELFF. Written as DNA, the CDR3 is TGTGCCACCGTCACCGCGAACACCGGGGAGCTGTTTTTT.